This T cell receptor beta chain emerged from a study of beta chain features in type 1 diabetes. Study-level results: Type 1 diabetes patients had moderately but significantly shorter TCRB CDR3s in all four CD4+ subsets.

Regarding this clone: Its target is unknown. The same CDR3 can be traced to other DNA sequences in this sample.

Since all of the isolated RNA was reverse transcribed, expressed TCRB transcripts were what got sequenced. The protocol was immunoSEQ multiplex PCR, while the TCRdb copy is restricted to in-frame clones and leaves out a portion. This repertoire shows about 740,000 clones, about an eighth found once; its top ten account for approximately 0.021%. With 0 bases clipped from V and 2 bases from J, the junction kept 2 bases outside the gene matches. Germline V gene sequence: CDR1 SGDLS, CDR2 YYNGEE. The CDR3 loop spans 14 amino acids. The rearrangement joins TRBV9 to TRBJ2-7; 7 bases align to TRBD1. Sequenced sample: naive CD4+ T cells from blood. The sequence came from a man aged 18-30 years with type 1 diabetes. CDR3 sequence: CASSVGQGTYEQYF. CDR3 DNA: TGTGCCAGCAGCGTAGGACAGGGAACCTACGAGCAGTACTTC.